The next 2 T cell receptor beta chains were all read from a single sample in a study of neurological immune-mediated disorders. Sample time point: technical triplicate 2. TCRdb reanalysed the 5' RACE reads using MiXCR and keeps one entry per CDR3 protein. The repertoire holds about 31,000 distinct CDR3 sequences, 10% to 15% seen once, with around 5.3% in the top ten. The sequenced sample consisted of CD4+ T cells from blood. The receptors were sampled from a female donor with HTLV-1-associated myelopathy (HAM/TSP).

This clonotype showed up many times. V usage is TRBV4-2 and J usage is TRBJ2-3; 11 positions agree with TRBD2. V shed 3 bases, J shed 5 bases, and the junction held 1 base outside the gene matches. The CDR3 has 14 amino acids. Germline values: CDR1 LGHNA, CDR2 YNFKEQ. CDR3 nucleotides: TGTGCCAGCAGCCAGACTAGCGGGGAAGATACGCAGTATTTT. Translated: CASSQTSGEDTQYF.

By sample share, this clonotype is medium-sized. V and J are TRBV24-1 and TRBJ2-3; TRBD2 matches at 9 bases. Germline CDR1 and CDR2: KGHDR and SFDVKD. V dropped 1 base and J dropped 1; count of bases not matched to a gene: 8. CDR3 length equals 18 residues. Here the CDR3 reads CATSDFSGGERGTDTQYF. The CDR3, as DNA: TGTGCCACCAGTGATTTTAGCGGGGGAGAGAGAGGCACAGATACGCAGTATTTT.